This record covers a single TCR beta chain. Which antigen it targets is not known. Base qualities were left out, and no much larger clone turns up one base away. The time point tag for this specimen amounts to: cycle 4 day 1 (C4D1), after less than seven weeks of nivolumab. Every trial patient had relapsed following autologous stem cell transplantation, and prior brentuximab vedotin exposure was what differed among cohorts A, B and C. The trial cohort was composed of 56 patients with relapsed/refractory classical Hodgkin lymphoma, for whom complete response, partial response or progressive disease was recorded as best overall response. Single-agent nivolumab was administered to trial patients in the multi-cohort phase II CheckMate 205 trial. Best overall response was determined by an independent review committee according to the 2007 International Working Group response criteria. PBMCs from the trial were collected at three points: immediately before nivolumab initiation (C1D1), and during therapy at cycle 2 day 1 and cycle 4 day 1. After peripheral blood was drawn into 8 mL Vacutainer Cell Preparation Tubes, PBMCs were isolated by centrifugation and then cryopreserved.

These data belong to a study of PD-1 blockade in classical Hodgkin lymphoma (dated by TCRdb to 2020 to 2021). Context from the whole study: Nivolumab dosing was 3 mg/kg intravenously every 2 weeks, continuing until either disease progression or unacceptable toxicity. A peripheral blood immune signature of response to PD-1 blockade in classical Hodgkin lymphoma was defined using TCR beta sequencing and CyTOF. Broad study findings and their caveats: Baseline TCR diversity was reported to be lower in newly diagnosed patients than in healthy donors, and even lower in relapsed/refractory patients. Baseline diversity similar to that of newly diagnosed patients was observed in trial patients achieving complete response, whereas significantly lower diversity was observed in partial responders and progressors. The study was restricted to a single clinical trial cohort, and the causes of repertoire differences, possibly disease activity or prior therapy, were left undefined. CD4+ but not CD8+ TCR diversity rose significantly by C4D1 (p=0.0027 vs p=0.16), most apparent in complete responders (p=0.02). Patients starting nivolumab less than 1 year after ASCT had lower diversity and were excluded from later analyses to avoid confounding by immune reconstitution.

The Qiagen DNeasy kit was used to extract genomic DNA both from unsorted PBMCs and from the negatively selected CD4+ and CD8+ fractions. Using primers that anneal to V and J segments, immunoSEQ multiplex PCR amplified the TCR beta CDR3 regions. A synthetic immune receptor repertoire was used to minimize amplification bias, and any remaining bias was removed computationally after sequencing. In the source study's methods: Custom Python scripts were used to quantify repertoire diversity as the Shannon entropy index. Unsorted, CD4+ and CD8+ repertoires were analyzed separately, except for combined analyses in which CD4+ and CD8+ sequences were merged in silico. Clonal expansion was defined as at least a 2-fold frequency increase after treatment relative to C1D1, with a pseudocount of 0.5 for undetected baseline clones. Clones with 0 or 1 copy at C1D1 were defined as singleton clones, while clones with 2 or more copies were defined as non-singleton clones. Clones expanded in unsorted samples were assigned a CD4+, CD8+ or unknown annotation through matching of protein sequences in sorted samples from the same patient. Wilcoxon tests were applied to paired samples to test diversity changes from C1D1 to C4D1. Here the immuneACCESS table is served through TCRdb, limited to in-frame sequences with V and J called. Missing clones are a known gap in these copies; in checked studies unresolved V genes cover under half, and the rest lacks a known reason. V, J and clone size are those of that table, while D and trimming were read from the DNA. The sample data list around 40,000 clones, and just over 75% of these were observed just once. The ten largest clones capture about 9.1% of the sample.

Reading the germline V gene gives CDR1 SGDLS and CDR2 YYNGEE. V is cut by 3 bases and J by 1 base, and the space between the germline ends is 25 bases. The CDR3 numbers 19 residues from cysteine through phenylalanine. Solely the CDR3 DNA is kept, with 57 bases framed from the first base. Material: peripheral blood mononuclear cells (PBMCs), obtained before the fourth cycle of nivolumab. The source of this sequence is a human donor with classical Hodgkin lymphoma. The rearrangement combines TRBV9 with TRBJ1-1; the D gene lacks a confident call. The sequenced DNA is TGTGCCAGCAGCGCTCCGAGGAACTACGTCGACGGTCAGAACACTGAAGCTTTCTTT. This gives the protein CASSAPRNYVDGQNTEAFF.